The T cell receptor (beta chain) under discussion was sequenced for a study of blood T cell repertoires in COVID-19. Across the study: Some COVID-19 samples were acute and others convalescent; all came from the United States, Italy and Spain. PBMCs, B-cell-depleted T cells, or T cells were the source of the cDNA or gDNA that made up the material.

Original data processing: Estimated nucleated cell counts came from reference gene primer amplification. Data came from immunoSEQ multiplex PCR; TCRdb stores just in-frame clones and leaves some out. The DNA gave D and trimming, while V, J and clone size come from that table. The sample comprises more than 150,000 clones, about 86% of which are singletons, and about 20% rests with the top ten. This CDR3 is built from 13 residues. Germline V gene sequence: CDR1 WNHNN, CDR2 SYGVQD (reference sequence). V gave up 3 bases and J gave up 3 bases, with 6 bases separating them. The rearrangement joins TRBV10-1 to TRBJ1-5; no firm D call. The source material was peripheral blood. The clonotype comes from a man aged 65 to 85 with active or convalescent COVID-19. The CDR3 protein is CASSDSFNQPQHF. The CDR3 DNA reads as TGCGCCAGCAGTGACAGTTTCAATCAGCCCCAGCATTTT.